Listed below are T cell receptor beta chains from one sample, sequenced in a study of T cells in Graves' hyperthyroidism and ophthalmopathy. TCRdb recomputed calls from the multiplex PCR reads with MiXCR, one row per CDR3 protein. The data show 600,000 to 650,000 distinct CDR3 sequences, less than 25% seen once. Sequencing used blood. The receptor set was obtained from a man aged 25 to 40 with Graves' ophthalmopathy. Both conserved end residues are part of each CDR3. Fields, in order: V gene, clone size, J gene, D gene, CDR3 protein, CDR3 DNA. D genes are given only for firm matches. Clone size is not always given. Where it is, it says once, few, many or a class for expanded clones.

v_gene: TRBV7-6
abundance: few
j_gene: TRBJ1-2
d_gene: TRBD1
CDR3aa: CASSLGTGYHYTF
CDR3nt: TGTGCCAGCAGCTTAGGGACAGGGTATCACTACACCTTC

v_gene: TRBV2
abundance: many
j_gene: TRBJ2-7
d_gene: NA
CDR3aa: CASRRTTDYEQYF
CDR3nt: TGTGCCAGCAGGCGGACTACTGACTACGAGCAGTACTTC

v_gene: TRBV2
abundance: NA
j_gene: TRBJ2-2
d_gene: TRBD2
CDR3aa: CASRPGTSETGELFF
CDR3nt: TGTGCCAGCCGCCCCGGGACTAGTGAGACCGGGGAGCTGTTTTTT

v_gene: TRBV27
abundance: many
j_gene: TRBJ1-5
d_gene: NA
CDR3aa: CASSPRVDSNQPQHF
CDR3nt: TGTGCCAGCAGTCCGAGGGTGGATAGCAATCAGCCCCAGCATTTT

v_gene: TRBV4-1
abundance: NA
j_gene: TRBJ1-2
d_gene: NA
CDR3aa: CASSQKESYGYTF
CDR3nt: TGCGCCAGCAGCCAAAAGGAGAGCTATGGCTACACCTTC

v_gene: TRBV4-1
abundance: few
j_gene: TRBJ1-4
d_gene: TRBD1
CDR3aa: CASSQVSRGNEKLFF
CDR3nt: TGCGCCAGCAGCCAAGTTTCCAGGGGGAATGAAAAACTGTTTTTT

v_gene: TRBV20-1
abundance: few
j_gene: TRBJ2-3
d_gene: TRBD2
CDR3aa: CSASSSFAGGLTTDTQYF
CDR3nt: TGCAGTGCTAGCTCGTCTTTCGCGGGAGGGCTTACCACAGATACGCAGTATTTT

v_gene: TRBV20-1
abundance: many
j_gene: TRBJ2-3
d_gene: NA
CDR3aa: CSARDVNTQYF
CDR3nt: TGCAGTGCTAGAGACGTGAATACGCAGTATTTT

v_gene: TRBV6-2/TRBV6-3
abundance: NA
j_gene: TRBJ1-5
d_gene: NA
CDR3aa: CASGQWSNRPQHF
CDR3nt: TGTGCCAGCGGCCAGTGGAGCAATCGGCCCCAGCATTTT

v_gene: TRBV18
abundance: many
j_gene: TRBJ1-3
d_gene: NA
CDR3aa: CASSQDGRPGNTIYF
CDR3nt: TGTGCCAGCTCACAGGACGGCCGGCCTGGAAACACCATATATTTT

v_gene: TRBV15
abundance: few
j_gene: TRBJ1-5
d_gene: TRBD1
CDR3aa: CATSLRQGSDQPQHF
CDR3nt: TGTGCCACCAGTCTACGACAGGGATCGGATCAGCCCCAGCATTTT

v_gene: TRBV6-2/TRBV6-3
abundance: NA
j_gene: TRBJ2-1
d_gene: TRBD1
CDR3aa: CASSTLGQGVNEQFF
CDR3nt: TGTGCCAGCAGTACTCTGGGACAGGGGGTCAATGAGCAGTTCTTC

v_gene: TRBV29-1
abundance: few
j_gene: TRBJ1-1
d_gene: NA
CDR3aa: CSVERIMNTEAFF
CDR3nt: TGCAGCGTTGAGAGGATCATGAACACTGAAGCTTTCTTT

v_gene: TRBV5-6
abundance: few
j_gene: TRBJ2-3
d_gene: TRBD2
CDR3aa: CASSLRTSGTSTDTQYF
CDR3nt: TGTGCCAGCAGCTTGAGGACTAGCGGGACTAGCACAGATACGCAGTATTTT

v_gene: TRBV7-9
abundance: NA
j_gene: TRBJ2-7
d_gene: NA
CDR3aa: CASSLLLGGGPAYEQYF
CDR3nt: TGTGCCAGCAGCTTACTTTTGGGGGGAGGTCCGGCCTACGAGCAGTACTTC

v_gene: TRBV7-8
abundance: few
j_gene: TRBJ2-3
d_gene: TRBD2
CDR3aa: CASSPMAGEIRTDTQYF
CDR3nt: TGTGCCAGCAGCCCCATGGCGGGGGAGATTCGTACAGATACGCAGTATTTT

v_gene: TRBV12-5
abundance: NA
j_gene: TRBJ2-1
d_gene: TRBD2
CDR3aa: CASGSVRTGGSYNEQFF
CDR3nt: TGTGCTAGTGGTTCGGTTCGAACGGGAGGATCCTACAATGAGCAGTTCTTC

v_gene: TRBV14
abundance: NA
j_gene: TRBJ2-2
d_gene: NA
CDR3aa: CASSQSATGELFF
CDR3nt: TGTGCCAGCAGCCAGTCTGCCACCGGGGAGCTGTTTTTT

v_gene: TRBV6-1
abundance: NA
j_gene: TRBJ2-2
d_gene: NA
CDR3aa: CASSTGGSGTGGELFF
CDR3nt: TGTGCCAGCAGCACGGGAGGTAGCGGGACAGGCGGGGAGCTGTTTTTT

v_gene: TRBV5-8
abundance: NA
j_gene: TRBJ1-5
d_gene: NA
CDR3aa: CASSLVPGSPQHF
CDR3nt: TGTGCCAGCAGCTTGGTCCCTGGTTCGCCCCAGCATTTT

v_gene: TRBV5-1
abundance: NA
j_gene: TRBJ1-1
d_gene: NA
CDR3aa: CASSLDPLGRGTEAFF
CDR3nt: TGCGCCAGCAGCTTGGACCCTTTAGGGAGGGGCACTGAAGCTTTCTTT

v_gene: TRBV9
abundance: NA
j_gene: TRBJ1-3
d_gene: NA
CDR3aa: CASSVASGEFGNTIYF
CDR3nt: TGTGCCAGCAGCGTAGCCTCGGGGGAATTCGGAAACACCATATATTTT

v_gene: TRBV7-2
abundance: few
j_gene: TRBJ2-7
d_gene: NA
CDR3aa: CASAPLGGYEQYF
CDR3nt: TGTGCCAGCGCCCCCCTCGGGGGTTACGAGCAGTACTTC

v_gene: TRBV7-2
abundance: many
j_gene: TRBJ2-7
d_gene: NA
CDR3aa: CASSGEGTFVYEQYF
CDR3nt: TGTGCCAGCAGCGGAGAGGGGACATTCGTATACGAGCAGTACTTC

v_gene: TRBV7-2
abundance: NA
j_gene: TRBJ1-2
d_gene: NA
CDR3aa: CASSLPAGIRSGYTF
CDR3nt: TGTGCCAGCAGCTTACCGGCAGGGATTCGGAGTGGCTACACCTTC

v_gene: TRBV6-1
abundance: NA
j_gene: TRBJ2-1
d_gene: NA
CDR3aa: CASSDPGAPYNEQFF
CDR3nt: TGTGCCAGCAGTGACCCGGGAGCCCCGTACAATGAGCAGTTCTTC

v_gene: TRBV28
abundance: many
j_gene: TRBJ1-2
d_gene: TRBD1
CDR3aa: CASRERDRALIGYTF
CDR3nt: TGTGCCAGCAGGGAACGGGACAGGGCCCTGATCGGCTACACCTTC

v_gene: TRBV11-2
abundance: NA
j_gene: TRBJ1-3
d_gene: NA
CDR3aa: CASSLGHRANGNTIYF
CDR3nt: TGTGCCAGCAGCTTAGGGCACAGGGCGAATGGAAACACCATATATTTT

v_gene: TRBV6-5
abundance: NA
j_gene: TRBJ2-1
d_gene: TRBD2
CDR3aa: CASSYLPGLTYNEQFF
CDR3nt: TGTGCCAGCAGTTACCTCCCGGGACTAACCTACAATGAGCAGTTCTTC